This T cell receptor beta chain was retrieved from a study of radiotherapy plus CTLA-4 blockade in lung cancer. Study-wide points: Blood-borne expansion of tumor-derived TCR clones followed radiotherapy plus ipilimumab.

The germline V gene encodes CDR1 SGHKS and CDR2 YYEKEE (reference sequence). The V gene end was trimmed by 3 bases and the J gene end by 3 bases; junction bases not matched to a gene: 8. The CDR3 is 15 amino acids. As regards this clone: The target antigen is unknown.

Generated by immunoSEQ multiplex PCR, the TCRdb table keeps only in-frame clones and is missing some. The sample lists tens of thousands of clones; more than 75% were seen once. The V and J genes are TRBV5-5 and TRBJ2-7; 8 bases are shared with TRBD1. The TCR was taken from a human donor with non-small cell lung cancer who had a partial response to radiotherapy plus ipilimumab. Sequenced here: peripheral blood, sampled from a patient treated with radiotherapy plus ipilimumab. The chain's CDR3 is CASSSDRGSFYEQYF. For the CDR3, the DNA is TGTGCCAGCAGCTCTGACAGGGGTTCGTTCTACGAGCAGTACTTC.